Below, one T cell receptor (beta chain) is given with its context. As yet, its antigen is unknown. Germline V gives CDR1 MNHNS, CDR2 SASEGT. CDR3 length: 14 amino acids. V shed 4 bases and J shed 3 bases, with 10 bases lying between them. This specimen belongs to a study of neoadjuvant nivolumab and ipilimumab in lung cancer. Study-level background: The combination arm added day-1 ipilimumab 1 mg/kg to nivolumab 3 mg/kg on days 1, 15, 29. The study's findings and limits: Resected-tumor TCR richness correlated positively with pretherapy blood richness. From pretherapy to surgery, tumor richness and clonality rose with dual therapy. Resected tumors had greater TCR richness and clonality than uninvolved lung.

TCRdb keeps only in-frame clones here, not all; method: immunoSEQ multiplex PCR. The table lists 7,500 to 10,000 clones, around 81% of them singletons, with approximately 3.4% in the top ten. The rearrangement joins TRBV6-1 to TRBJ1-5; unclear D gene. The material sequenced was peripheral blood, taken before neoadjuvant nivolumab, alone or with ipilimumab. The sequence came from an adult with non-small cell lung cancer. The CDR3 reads CASSGDDVNQPQHF. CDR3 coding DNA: TGTGCCAGCAGTGGTGACGACGTCAATCAGCCCCAGCATTTT.